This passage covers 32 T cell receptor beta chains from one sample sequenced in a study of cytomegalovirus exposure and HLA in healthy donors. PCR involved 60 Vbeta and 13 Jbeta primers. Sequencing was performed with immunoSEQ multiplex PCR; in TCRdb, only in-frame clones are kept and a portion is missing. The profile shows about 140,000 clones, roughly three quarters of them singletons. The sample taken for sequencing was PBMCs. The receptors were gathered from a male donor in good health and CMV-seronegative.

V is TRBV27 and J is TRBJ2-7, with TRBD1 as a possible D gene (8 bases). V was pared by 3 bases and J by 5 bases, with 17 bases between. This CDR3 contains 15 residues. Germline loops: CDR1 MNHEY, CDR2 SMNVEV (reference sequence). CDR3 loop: CASSFGRAGGHEQYF. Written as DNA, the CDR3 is TGTGCCAGCAGTTTTGGGAGGGCAGGGGGCCACGAGCAGTACTTC.

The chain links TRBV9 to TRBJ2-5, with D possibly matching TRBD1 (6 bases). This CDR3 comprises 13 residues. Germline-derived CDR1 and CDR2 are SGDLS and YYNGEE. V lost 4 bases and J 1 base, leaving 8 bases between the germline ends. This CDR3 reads CASSNRVQETQYF. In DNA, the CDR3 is TGTGCCAGCAGCAACAGGGTCCAAGAGACCCAGTACTTC.

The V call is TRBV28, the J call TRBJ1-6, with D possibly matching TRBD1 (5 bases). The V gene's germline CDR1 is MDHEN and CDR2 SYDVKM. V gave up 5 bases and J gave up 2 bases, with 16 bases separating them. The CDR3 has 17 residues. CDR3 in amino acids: CASSVGGLGTYNSPLHF. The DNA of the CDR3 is TGTGCCAGCAGTGTGGGGGGTCTGGGGACCTATAATTCACCCCTCCACTTT.

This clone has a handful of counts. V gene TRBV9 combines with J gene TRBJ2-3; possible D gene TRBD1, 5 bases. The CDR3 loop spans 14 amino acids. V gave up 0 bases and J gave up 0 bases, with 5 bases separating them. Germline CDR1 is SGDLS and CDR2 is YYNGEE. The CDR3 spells CASSVGQSTDTQYF. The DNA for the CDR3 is TGTGCCAGCAGCGTAGGACAGAGCACAGATACGCAGTATTTT.

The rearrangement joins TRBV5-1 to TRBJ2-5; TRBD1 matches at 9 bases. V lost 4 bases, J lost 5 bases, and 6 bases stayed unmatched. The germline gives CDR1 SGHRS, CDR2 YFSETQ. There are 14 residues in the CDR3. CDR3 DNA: TGCGCCAGCAGCCGGGACAGGGTTTACGAGACCCAGTACTTC. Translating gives CASSRDRVYETQYF.

CDR3 sequence (DNA): TGCGCCAGCAGCTTGGGAGTTGAGGGCGGGGAGCTGTTTTTT. It specifies CASSLGVEGGELFF. This chain links TRBV5-1 with TRBJ2-2; maybe TRBD2 (5 bases). Germline loops: CDR1 SGHRS, CDR2 YFSETQ. The CDR3 loop spans 14 amino acids. V gave up 0 bases and J gave up 7 bases, with 10 bases separating them.

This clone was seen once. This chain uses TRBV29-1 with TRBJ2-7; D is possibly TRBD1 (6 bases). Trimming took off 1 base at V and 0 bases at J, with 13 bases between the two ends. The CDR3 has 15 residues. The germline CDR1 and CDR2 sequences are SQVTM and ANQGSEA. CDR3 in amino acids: CSVEGTALDSYEQYF. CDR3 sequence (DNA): TGCAGCGTTGAAGGGACAGCACTCGACTCCTACGAGCAGTACTTC.

This CDR3 reads CASSPLGTGSTDTQYF. Here the CDR3 DNA reads TGTGCCAGCAGTCCACTCGGGACTGGTAGCACAGATACGCAGTATTTT. The chain links TRBV27 to TRBJ2-3, with D perhaps matching TRBD2 (6 bases). The CDR3 extends over 16 amino acids. Germline CDR1 reads MNHEY; CDR2 reads SMNVEV (reference sequence). Trimming pared 5 bases from V and 0 bases from J, leaving 15 bases between.

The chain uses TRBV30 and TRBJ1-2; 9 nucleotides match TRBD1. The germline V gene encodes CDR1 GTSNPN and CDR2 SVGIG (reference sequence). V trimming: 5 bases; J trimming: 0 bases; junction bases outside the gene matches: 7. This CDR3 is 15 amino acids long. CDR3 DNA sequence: TGTGCCTGGGACAGGGGGAAAACCGCTAACTATGGCTACACCTTC. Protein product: CAWDRGKTANYGYTF.

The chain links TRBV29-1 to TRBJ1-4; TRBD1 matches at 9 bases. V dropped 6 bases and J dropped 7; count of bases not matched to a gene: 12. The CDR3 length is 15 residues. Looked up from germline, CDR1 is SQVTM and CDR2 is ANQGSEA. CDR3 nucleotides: TGCAGCGTCCAACCGGGACAGGGACCAGGTGAAAAACTGTTTTTT. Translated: CSVQPGQGPGEKLFF.

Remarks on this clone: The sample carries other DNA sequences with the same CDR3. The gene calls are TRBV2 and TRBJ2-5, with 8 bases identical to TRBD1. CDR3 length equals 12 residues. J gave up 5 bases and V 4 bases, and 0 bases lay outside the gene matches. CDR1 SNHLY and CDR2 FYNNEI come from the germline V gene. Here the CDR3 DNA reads TGTGCCAGCAGTGGGACAGGGGAGACCCAGTACTTC. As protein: CASSGTGETQYF.

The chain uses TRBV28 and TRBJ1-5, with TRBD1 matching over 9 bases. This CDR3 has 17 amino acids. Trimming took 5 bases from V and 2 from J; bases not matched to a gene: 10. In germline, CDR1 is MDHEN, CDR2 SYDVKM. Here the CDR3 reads CASSRGQGVGGNQPQHF. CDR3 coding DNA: TGTGCCAGCAGTAGGGGACAGGGAGTAGGTGGCAATCAGCCCCAGCATTTT.

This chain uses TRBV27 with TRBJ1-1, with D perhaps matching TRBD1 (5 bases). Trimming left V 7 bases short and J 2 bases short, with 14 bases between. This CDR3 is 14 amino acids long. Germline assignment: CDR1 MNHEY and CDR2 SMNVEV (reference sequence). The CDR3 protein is CASTRWQGNTEAFF. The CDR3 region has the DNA TGTGCCAGCACCCGGTGGCAGGGTAACACTGAAGCTTTCTTT.

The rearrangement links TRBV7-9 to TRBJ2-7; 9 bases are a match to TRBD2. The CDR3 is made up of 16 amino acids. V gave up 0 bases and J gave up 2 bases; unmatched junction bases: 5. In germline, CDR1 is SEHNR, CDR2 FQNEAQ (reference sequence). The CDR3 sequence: CASSLAGTSSPYEQYF. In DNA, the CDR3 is TGTGCCAGCAGCTTAGCCGGGACTAGCAGTCCCTACGAGCAGTACTTC.

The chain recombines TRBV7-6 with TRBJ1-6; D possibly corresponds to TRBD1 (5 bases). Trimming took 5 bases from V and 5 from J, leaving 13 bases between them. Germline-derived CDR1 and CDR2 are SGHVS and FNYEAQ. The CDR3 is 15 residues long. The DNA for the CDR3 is TGTGCCAGCAGCCTAAGAGGGGAGGATAATTCACCCCTCCACTTT. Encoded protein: CASSLRGEDNSPLHF. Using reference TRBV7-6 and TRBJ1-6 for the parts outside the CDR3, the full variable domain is GAGVSQSPRYKVTKRGQDVALRCDPISGHVSLYWYRQALGQGPEFLTYFNYEAQQDKSGLPNDRFSAERPEGSISTLTIQRTEQRDSAMYRCASSLRGEDNSPLHFGNGTRLTVT.

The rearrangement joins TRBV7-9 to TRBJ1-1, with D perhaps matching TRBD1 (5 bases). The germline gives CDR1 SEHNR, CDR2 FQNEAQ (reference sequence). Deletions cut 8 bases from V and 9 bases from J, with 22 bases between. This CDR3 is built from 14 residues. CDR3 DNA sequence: TGTGCCAGCGCTCCTGGCGGGACCTGGGGTCAAGCTTTCTTT. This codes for CASAPGGTWGQAFF. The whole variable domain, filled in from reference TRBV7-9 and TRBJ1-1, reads DTGVSQNPRHKITKRGQNVTFRCDPISEHNRLYWYRQTLGQGPEFLTYFQNEAQLEKSRLLSDRFSAERPKGSFSTLEIQRTEQGDSAMYLCASAPGGTWGQAFFGQGTRLTVV.

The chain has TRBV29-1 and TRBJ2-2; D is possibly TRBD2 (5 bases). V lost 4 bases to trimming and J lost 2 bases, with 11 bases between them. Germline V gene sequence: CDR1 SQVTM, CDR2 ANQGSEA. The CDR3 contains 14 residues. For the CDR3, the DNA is TGCAGCGTTGTCGCCGGGGTTAACACCGGGGAGCTGTTTTTT. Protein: CSVVAGVNTGELFF.

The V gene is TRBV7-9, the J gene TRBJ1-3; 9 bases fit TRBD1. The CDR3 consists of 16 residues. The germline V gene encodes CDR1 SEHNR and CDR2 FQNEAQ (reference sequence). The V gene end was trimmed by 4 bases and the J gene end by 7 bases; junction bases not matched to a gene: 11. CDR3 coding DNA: TGTGCCAGCAGCTATATCGGGACAGGGCAGGGGAACACCATATATTTT. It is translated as CASSYIGTGQGNTIYF.

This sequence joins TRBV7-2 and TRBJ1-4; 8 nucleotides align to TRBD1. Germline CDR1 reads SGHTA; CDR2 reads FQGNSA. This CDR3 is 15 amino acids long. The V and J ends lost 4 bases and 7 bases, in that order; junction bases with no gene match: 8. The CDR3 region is CASSSGQGWSEKLFF. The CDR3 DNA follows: TGTGCCAGCAGCTCTGGACAGGGTTGGAGTGAAAAACTGTTTTTT.

The CDR3 coding sequence is TGTGCCAGCAGTTTATTGAGCACCGGGGAGCTGTTTTTT. Amino acid sequence: CASSLLSTGELFF. This chain uses TRBV27 with TRBJ2-2; D gene ambiguous. CDR1 and CDR2 from the germline V gene are MNHEY and SMNVEV (reference sequence). Trimming cost V 1 base and J 4 bases, with 4 bases left between them. The CDR3 is made up of 13 amino acids.

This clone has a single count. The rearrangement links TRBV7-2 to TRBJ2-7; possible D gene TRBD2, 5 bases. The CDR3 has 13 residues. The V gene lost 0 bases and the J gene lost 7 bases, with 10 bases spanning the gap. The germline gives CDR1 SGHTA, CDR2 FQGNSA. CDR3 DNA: TGTGCCAGCAGCTTAGCAGGCCCGGGGGAGCAGTACTTC. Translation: CASSLAGPGEQYF.

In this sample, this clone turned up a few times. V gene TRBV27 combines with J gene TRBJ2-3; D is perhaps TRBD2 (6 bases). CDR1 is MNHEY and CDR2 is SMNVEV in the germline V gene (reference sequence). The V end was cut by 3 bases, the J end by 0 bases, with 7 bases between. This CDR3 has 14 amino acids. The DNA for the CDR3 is TGTGCCAGCAGTTTGGGACTGAGCACAGATACGCAGTATTTT. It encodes CASSLGLSTDTQYF.

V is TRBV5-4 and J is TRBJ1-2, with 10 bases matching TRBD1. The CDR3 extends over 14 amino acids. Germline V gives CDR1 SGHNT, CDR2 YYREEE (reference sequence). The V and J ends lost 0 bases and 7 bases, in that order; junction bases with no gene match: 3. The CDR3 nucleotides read TGTGCCAGCAGCTTGGGAGGGGACAGGGGTGGCTACACCTTC. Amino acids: CASSLGGDRGGYTF.

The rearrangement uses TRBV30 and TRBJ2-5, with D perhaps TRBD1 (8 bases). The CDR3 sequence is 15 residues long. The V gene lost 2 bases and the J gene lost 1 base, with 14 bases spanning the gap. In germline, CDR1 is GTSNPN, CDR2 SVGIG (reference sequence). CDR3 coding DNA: TGTGCCTGGAGTACAGGGGGGGCGCCCCAAGAGACCCAGTACTTC. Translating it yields CAWSTGGAPQETQYF.

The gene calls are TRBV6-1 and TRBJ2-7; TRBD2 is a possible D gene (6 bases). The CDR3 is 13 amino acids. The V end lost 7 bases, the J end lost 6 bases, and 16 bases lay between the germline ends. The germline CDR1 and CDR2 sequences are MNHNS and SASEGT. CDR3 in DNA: TGTGCCAGCACGGGGGATCTCTTGGCCGAGCAGTACTTC. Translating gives CASTGDLLAEQYF.

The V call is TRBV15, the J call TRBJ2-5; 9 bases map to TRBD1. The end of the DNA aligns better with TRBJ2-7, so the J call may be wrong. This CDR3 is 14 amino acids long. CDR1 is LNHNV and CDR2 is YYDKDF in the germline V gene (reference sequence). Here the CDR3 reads CATSLDRGSYEQYF. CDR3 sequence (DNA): TGTGCCACCAGTTTGGACAGGGGTTCCTACGAGCAGTACTTC.

CDR3 nucleotides: TGTGCCAGCAGCTTAGGCCCGGGGGCAGATACGCAGTATTTT. Translating gives CASSLGPGADTQYF. The genes are TRBV7-9 and TRBJ2-3, with D possibly matching TRBD2 (6 bases). Trimming took 1 base from V and 4 from J, leaving 9 bases between them. Germline V CDR1 and CDR2: SEHNR, FQNEAQ (reference sequence). CDR3 length equals 14 residues.

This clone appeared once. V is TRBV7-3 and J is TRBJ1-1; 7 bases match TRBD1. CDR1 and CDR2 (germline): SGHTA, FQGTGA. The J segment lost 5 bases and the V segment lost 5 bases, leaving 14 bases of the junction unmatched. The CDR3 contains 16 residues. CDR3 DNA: TGTGCCAGCAGCCTTCTCTCCGGACAGGCCGCAACTGAAGCTTTCTTT. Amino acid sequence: CASSLLSGQAATEAFF.

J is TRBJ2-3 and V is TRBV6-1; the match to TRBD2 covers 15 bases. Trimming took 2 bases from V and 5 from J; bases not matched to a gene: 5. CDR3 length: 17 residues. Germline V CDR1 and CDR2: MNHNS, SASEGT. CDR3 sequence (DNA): TGTGCCAGCAGTGAACTGCCGGGACTAGCGGGAGGAGATACGCAGTATTTT. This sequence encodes CASSELPGLAGGDTQYF.

The CDR3 nucleotides read TGTGCCAGCTCACCACTCCCCAGGGACGAGCAGTACTTC. It yields the protein CASSPLPRDEQYF. The rearrangement joins TRBV18 to TRBJ2-7; maybe TRBD1 (5 bases). Germline CDR1 KGHSH, CDR2 LQKENI. The CDR3 covers 13 residues. The V end lost 1 base, the J end lost 5 bases, and 9 bases lay between the germline ends. Looking up the rest from reference TRBV18 and TRBJ2-7 gives the full variable domain: NAGVMQNPRHLVRRRGQEARLRCSPMKGHSHVYWYRQLPEEGLKFMVYLQKENIIDESGMPKERFSAEFPKEGPSILRIQQVVRGDSAAYFCASSPLPRDEQYFGPGTRLTVT.

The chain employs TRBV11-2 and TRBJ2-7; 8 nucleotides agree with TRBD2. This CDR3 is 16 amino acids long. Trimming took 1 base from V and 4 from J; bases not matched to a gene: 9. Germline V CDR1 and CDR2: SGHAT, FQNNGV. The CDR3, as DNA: TGTGCCAGCAGCTTAGTGGTCAGCGGGAGTTTGTACGAGCAGTACTTC. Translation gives CASSLVVSGSLYEQYF.

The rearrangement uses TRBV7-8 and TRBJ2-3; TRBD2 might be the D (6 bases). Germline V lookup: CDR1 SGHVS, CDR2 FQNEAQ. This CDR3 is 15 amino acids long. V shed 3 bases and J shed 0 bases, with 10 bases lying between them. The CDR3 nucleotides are TGTGCCAGCAGCTTTAGCGGAATCAGCACAGATACGCAGTATTTT. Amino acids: CASSFSGISTDTQYF. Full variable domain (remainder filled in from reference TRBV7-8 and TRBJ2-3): GAGVSQSPRYKVAKRGQDVALRCDPISGHVSLFWYQQALGQGPEFLTYFQNEAQLDKSGLPSDRFFAERPEGSVSTLKIQRTQQEDSAVYLCASSFSGISTDTQYFGPGTRLTVL.